A selection of T cell receptor beta chains follows, all from one sample in a study of blood T cell repertoires in COVID-19. Some clones are missing from TCRdb's copy, which holds only in-frame ones; the method was immunoSEQ multiplex PCR. The sample lists 300,000 or so clones, more than 90% occurring once. Sequenced: PBMCs or T cells enriched from blood (not recorded which). Receptors originate from a man aged 55 to 70 who had recovered from COVID-19. CDR3s include the opening cysteine and the closing phenylalanine or tryptophan. D genes are given only for firm matches. A clone size is listed for some rows: how often the clone was seen (once, few, many), or a class if it is expanded.

J | V | D | size | CDR3 | DNA
TRBJ1-3 | TRBV20-1 | - | - | CISQAGDTIYF | TGCATCTCTCAGGCCGGGGACACCATATATTTT
TRBJ2-5 | TRBV7-7 | TRBD1 | - | CASSATGVGETQYF | TGTGCTAGCAGCGCGACAGGGGTGGGGGAGACCCAGTACTTC
TRBJ1-1 | TRBV29-1 | - | - | CSVVRQQNTEAFF | TGCAGCGTTGTGAGGCAGCAGAACACTGAAGCTTTCTTT
TRBJ1-1 | TRBV5-1 | - | - | CASSLDASLTEAFF | TGCGCCAGCAGCTTGGATGCGTCTCTCACTGAAGCTTTCTTT
TRBJ1-1 | TRBV3-1/TRBV3-2 | TRBD1 | - | CASSQDLHRGFEAFF | TGTGCCAGCAGCCAAGATCTCCACAGGGGATTTGAAGCTTTCTTT
TRBJ2-2 | TRBV5-1 | - | once | CASSFSVHSSGELFF | TGCGCCAGCAGCTTCAGCGTACATTCATCCGGGGAGCTGTTTTTT
TRBJ2-7 | TRBV7-9 | TRBD1 | - | CASSLSPDRGYYEQYF | TGTGCCAGCAGCTTATCGCCCGACAGGGGTTACTACGAGCAGTACTTC
TRBJ2-3 | TRBV5-8 | TRBD1 | - | CASSLRDRDRDTQYF | TGTGCCAGCAGCCTCCGGGACAGGGACAGAGATACGCAGTATTTT
TRBJ1-3 | TRBV2 | - | - | CASSDPGQGNTIYF | TGTGCCAGCAGTGACCCCGGACAGGGAAACACCATATATTTT
TRBJ2-4 | TRBV4-3 | - | once | CASSQDPGAKNIQYF | TGCGCCAGCAGCCAAGATCCGGGAGCCAAAAACATTCAGTACTTC
TRBJ2-7 | TRBV10-3 | - | - | CAIRGSDSYEQYF | TGTGCCATCCGAGGGTCCGACTCCTACGAGCAGTACTTC
TRBJ1-2 | TRBV20-1 | - | - | CSASAGDNYGYTF | TGCAGTGCTAGTGCAGGGGACAACTATGGCTACACCTTC
TRBJ2-1 | TRBV10-2 | - | few | CASRTVSYNEQFF | TGCGCCAGCAGGACTGTCTCCTACAATGAGCAGTTCTTC
TRBJ1-4 | TRBV27 | - | - | CASSSGMNEKLFF | TGTGCCAGCAGCTCAGGGATGAATGAAAAACTGTTTTTT
TRBJ1-5 | TRBV18 | TRBD1 | - | CASSPRTGGDQPQHF | TGTGCCAGCTCACCAAGGACAGGGGGCGATCAGCCCCAGCATTTT
TRBJ1-3 | TRBV30 | - | few | CAWSSTAGNTIYF | TGTGCCTGGAGTTCGACAGCCGGAAACACCATATATTTT
TRBJ1-1 | TRBV6-5 | - | - | CASSPRHNTEAFF | TGTGCCAGCAGCCCAAGACATAACACTGAAGCTTTCTTT
TRBJ2-2 | TRBV12-5 | TRBD2 | - | CASGSQLAGERGELFF | TGTGCTAGTGGTTCCCAACTAGCGGGGGAACGCGGGGAGCTGTTTTTT
TRBJ1-5 | TRBV7-9 | - | - | CASSSPGQPQHF | TGTGCCAGCAGCTCACCGGGGCAGCCCCAGCATTTT
TRBJ2-3 | TRBV6-5 | - | - | CASRRGFSTDTQYF | TGTGCCAGCAGGAGAGGGTTTAGCACAGATACGCAGTATTTT
TRBJ2-7 | TRBV4-1 | TRBD2 | - | CASSPGLAVYEQYF | TGCGCCAGCAGCCCAGGACTAGCAGTCTACGAGCAGTACTTC
TRBJ2-2 | TRBV7-6 | - | - | CASSLLHPGRRDTGELFF | TGTGCCAGCAGCTTACTGCACCCGGGTCGCCGAGACACCGGGGAGCTGTTTTTT
TRBJ1-1 | TRBV6-1 | - | - | CASSEAETSVPGAEAFF | TGTGCCAGCAGTGAAGCAGAGACTTCCGTGCCAGGGGCTGAAGCTTTCTTT
TRBJ1-5 | TRBV24-1 | - | - | CATSAGGGQPQHF | TGTGCCACCAGTGCCGGGGGGGGTCAGCCCCAGCATTTT
TRBJ2-1 | TRBV6-1 | - | - | CASSETRWAYNEQFF | TGTGCCAGCAGTGAGACTAGATGGGCCTACAATGAGCAGTTCTTC
TRBJ2-7 | TRBV5-5 | - | - | CASSLGQGLSSYEQYF | TGTGCCAGCAGCTTGGGTCAGGGCCTCAGCTCCTACGAGCAGTACTTC
TRBJ2-7 | TRBV6-2/TRBV6-3 | - | - | CASSLYYEQYF | TGTGCCAGCAGTTTATACTACGAGCAGTACTTC
TRBJ1-2 | TRBV6-5 | TRBD1 | - | CASSQGDRDNGYTF | TGTGCCAGCAGTCAGGGGGACAGGGATAACGGCTACACCTTC
TRBJ2-1 | TRBV7-3 | - | - | CASSLEVAGEQFF | TGTGCCAGCAGCTTAGAAGTAGCCGGTGAGCAGTTCTTC
TRBJ2-5 | TRBV19 | - | - | CAAGERGAGVTQYF | TGTGCCGCAGGAGAACGGGGGGCTGGGGTGACCCAGTACTTC
TRBJ2-3 | TRBV19 | - | - | CASSTIQGSPDTQYF | TGTGCCAGTAGTACAATACAGGGCTCTCCAGATACGCAGTATTTT
TRBJ1-1 | TRBV5-4 | - | - | CASSSGTSNTEAFF | TGTGCCAGCAGCTCAGGGACATCGAACACTGAAGCTTTCTTT
TRBJ2-7 | TRBV9 | - | few | CASSVGSGGYEQYF | TGTGCCAGCAGCGTAGGGAGCGGAGGCTACGAGCAGTACTTC
TRBJ1-6 | TRBV7-6 | - | - | CASSPDSGTYNSPLHF | TGTGCCAGCAGCCCGGACTCAGGAACCTATAATTCACCCCTCCACTTT
TRBJ1-2 | TRBV6-5 | TRBD1 | - | CASSLGGVYGYTF | TGTGCCAGCAGTTTAGGGGGCGTCTATGGCTACACCTTC
TRBJ2-1 | TRBV6-5 | - | - | CASSTSWGNEQFF | TGTGCCAGCTCGACTAGTTGGGGAAATGAGCAGTTCTTC
TRBJ1-2 | TRBV6-5 | - | - | CASRGGTRGWYGYTF | TGTGCCAGCAGGGGAGGGACCAGGGGATGGTATGGCTACACCTTC
TRBJ1-3 | TRBV19 | - | few | CASSIAGSGNTIYF | TGTGCCAGTAGTATAGCGGGATCTGGAAACACCATATATTTT
TRBJ2-5 | TRBV18 | - | - | CASSPRGGETQYF | TGTGCCAGCTCACCAAGGGGAGGAGAGACCCAGTACTTC
TRBJ2-7 | TRBV11-2 | - | - | CASSLDLRDYEQYF | TGTGCCAGCAGCTTAGATCTGCGGGATTACGAGCAGTACTTC
TRBJ2-5 | TRBV30 | - | - | CAWQVHGETQYF | TGTGCCTGGCAGGTCCACGGAGAGACCCAGTACTTC
TRBJ1-3 | TRBV19 | TRBD1 | - | CASSISGGLGNTIYF | TGTGCCAGTAGTATATCAGGGGGGCTTGGAAACACCATATATTTT
TRBJ1-5 | TRBV30 | TRBD1 | - | CAWSYRGNQPQHF | TGTGCCTGGAGTTACAGGGGGAATCAGCCCCAGCATTTT
TRBJ2-1 | TRBV24-1 | - | - | CATSDLTGRNPNEQFF | TGTGCCACCAGTGACCTGACAGGTCGTAACCCCAATGAGCAGTTCTTC
TRBJ2-7 | TRBV5-1 | TRBD2 | - | CASSLGTSGGSYEQYF | TGCGCCAGCAGCCTCGGGACTAGCGGGGGTTCGTACGAGCAGTACTTC
TRBJ2-7 | TRBV19 | TRBD1 | - | CASSREGQRHSYEQYF | TGTGCCAGTAGCCGAGAGGGACAGAGACACTCCTACGAGCAGTACTTC
TRBJ2-1 | TRBV18 | - | few | CASSISPTSRSYNEQFF | TGTGCCAGCTCAATCAGCCCTACTAGCCGTTCCTACAATGAGCAGTTCTTC
TRBJ1-1 | TRBV4-1 | TRBD1 | - | CASSQFRDSEAFF | TGCGCCAGCAGCCAATTTAGGGACAGCGAAGCTTTCTTT
TRBJ2-3 | TRBV19 | TRBD1 | - | CASSKRTGFGTDTQYF | TGTGCCAGTAGTAAGAGGACAGGGTTTGGTACAGATACGCAGTATTTT